These 6 T cell receptor beta chains came from one sample sequenced in a study of blood T cell repertoires in COVID-19. The repertoire was sequenced with immunoSEQ multiplex PCR; TCRdb's copy has only in-frame clones and lacks some. The sample has tens of thousands of clones, 75% to 90% seen once. The sequencing input was peripheral blood. The receptors here all came from a man aged 55 to 70 with acute or convalescent COVID-19.

The gene calls are TRBV12-3 or TRBV12-4 and TRBJ1-1; unclear D gene. The CDR3 totals 13 residues. Trimming took 6 bases from V and 1 from J, leaving 9 bases between them. CDR3 amino acids: CASRNTRNTEAFF. The CDR3 DNA follows: TGTGCCAGCAGGAACACCCGGAACACTGAAGCTTTCTTT.

The genes are TRBV27 and TRBJ2-1; 8 bases match TRBD2. The CDR3 has 19 residues. CDR1 is MNHEY and CDR2 is SMNVEV in the germline V gene (reference sequence). V shed 4 bases and J 8 bases; nucleotides not matched to a gene: 22. CDR3 coding DNA: TGTGCCAGCAGTTCCCCTGATGGTTTAGCGGGGTCCTTCTCTCATGAGCAGTTCTTC. Its translation: CASSSPDGLAGSFSHEQFF.

The chain couples TRBV7-2 to TRBJ2-1; 11 nucleotides agree with TRBD2. J gave up 7 bases and V 1 base, and 3 bases lay outside the gene matches. Germline lookup yields CDR1 SGHTA and CDR2 FQGNSA. The CDR3 contains 15 residues. CDR3 in DNA: TGTGCCAGCAGCTTAGAAAGGACTAGCGGGAATGAGCAGTTCTTC. Amino acid sequence: CASSLERTSGNEQFF.

This rearrangement joins TRBV28 to TRBJ2-7; 12 nucleotides agree with TRBD2. The CDR3 is made up of 13 amino acids. V was clipped by 5 bases and J by 9 bases; unmatched bases: 5. The V gene's germline CDR1 is MDHEN and CDR2 SYDVKM. The CDR3 region has the DNA TGTGCCAGCAGTATATCTAGCGGGAGGGGGCAGTACTTC. It specifies CASSISSGRGQYF.

V gene TRBV7-9 combines with J gene TRBJ1-1; D is perhaps TRBD1 (6 bases). Germline CDR1 is SEHNR and CDR2 is FQNEAQ (reference sequence). V was shortened by 1 base and J by 4 bases, with 10 bases between the two germline ends. The CDR3 runs to 14 residues. CDR3 coding DNA: TGTGCCAGCAGCTTAGACAGGGTTGTCACTGAAGCTTTCTTT. It codes for CASSLDRVVTEAFF.

The chain has TRBV9 and TRBJ2-1; 7 nucleotides match TRBD2. The CDR3 is 15 residues long. The germline CDR1 and CDR2 sequences are SGDLS and YYNGEE. The V segment lost 0 bases and the J segment 6 bases; nucleotides outside the gene matches: 6. The CDR3, as DNA: TGTGCCAGCAGCGTAGATGGGACTACCTTCAATGAGCAGTTCTTC. Amino acid sequence: CASSVDGTTFNEQFF.